Listed here is a single T cell receptor (beta chain). This CDR3 is missing its conserved last phenylalanine or tryptophan, likely due to a read error. A modified ARM-PCR protocol with three rounds of nested PCR amplified TCRbeta. TCRdb passed the multiplex PCR reads through MiXCR, listing each CDR3 protein once. This sample carries some 80,000 distinct CDR3 sequences, 76% of them seen once, and the ten largest clones take around 40%. The data stem from a study of tumor and adjacent non-tumor tissue in lung cancer. Germline V gene lookup returns CDR1 SGHNT and CDR2 YENEEA. J lost 10 bases, V lost 5 bases, and 16 bases had no gene match. The CDR3 covers 15 residues. This sample's RNA came from whole unsorted tissue. More than 3 cm separated this lung sample from the edge of the tumor.

This TCR was sampled from a man between 70 and 80 years old with non-small cell lung cancer. Sequencing was done on a sample of distant non-tumor lung tissue. The rearrangement uses TRBV11-3 and TRBJ2-7; 8 positions agree with TRBD2. In DNA, the CDR3 is TGTGCCAGCAGCCAAGGGACTAGTGAAATCTCCGAACAGTACTGC. Its translation is CASSQGTSEISEQYC.